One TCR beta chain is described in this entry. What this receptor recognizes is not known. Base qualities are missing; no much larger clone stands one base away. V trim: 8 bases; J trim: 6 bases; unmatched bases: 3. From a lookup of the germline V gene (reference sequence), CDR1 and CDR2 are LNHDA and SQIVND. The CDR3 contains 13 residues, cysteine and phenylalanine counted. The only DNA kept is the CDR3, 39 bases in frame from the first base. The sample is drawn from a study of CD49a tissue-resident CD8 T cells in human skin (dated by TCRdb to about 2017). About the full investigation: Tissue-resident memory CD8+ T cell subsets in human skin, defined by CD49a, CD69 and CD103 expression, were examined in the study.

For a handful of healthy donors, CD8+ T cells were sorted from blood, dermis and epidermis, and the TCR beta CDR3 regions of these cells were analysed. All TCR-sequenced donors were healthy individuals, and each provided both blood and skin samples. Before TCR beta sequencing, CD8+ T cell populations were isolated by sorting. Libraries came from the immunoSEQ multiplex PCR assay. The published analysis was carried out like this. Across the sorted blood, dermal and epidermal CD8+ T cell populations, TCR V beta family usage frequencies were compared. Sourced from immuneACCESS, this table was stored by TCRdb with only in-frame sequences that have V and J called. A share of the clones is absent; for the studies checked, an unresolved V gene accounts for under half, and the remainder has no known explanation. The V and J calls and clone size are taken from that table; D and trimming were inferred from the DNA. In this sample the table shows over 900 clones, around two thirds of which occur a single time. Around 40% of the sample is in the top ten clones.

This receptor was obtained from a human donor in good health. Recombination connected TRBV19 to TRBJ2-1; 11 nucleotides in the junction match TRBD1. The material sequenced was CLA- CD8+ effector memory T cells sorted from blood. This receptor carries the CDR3 CASSDRGLNEQFF. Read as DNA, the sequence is TGTGCCAGTTCGGACAGGGGGCTCAATGAGCAGTTCTTC.